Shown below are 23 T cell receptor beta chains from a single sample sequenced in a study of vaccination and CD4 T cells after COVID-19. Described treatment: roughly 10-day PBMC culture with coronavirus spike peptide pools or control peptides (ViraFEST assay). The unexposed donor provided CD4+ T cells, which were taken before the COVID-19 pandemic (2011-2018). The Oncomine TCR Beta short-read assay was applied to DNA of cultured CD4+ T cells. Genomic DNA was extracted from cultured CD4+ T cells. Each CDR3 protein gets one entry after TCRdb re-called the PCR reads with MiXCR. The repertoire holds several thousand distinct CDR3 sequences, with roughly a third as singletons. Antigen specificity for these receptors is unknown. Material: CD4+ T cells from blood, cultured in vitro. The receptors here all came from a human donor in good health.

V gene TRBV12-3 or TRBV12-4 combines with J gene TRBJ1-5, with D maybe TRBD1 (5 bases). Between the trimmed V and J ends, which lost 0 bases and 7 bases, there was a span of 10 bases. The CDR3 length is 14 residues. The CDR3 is CASSLAGGGQPQHF. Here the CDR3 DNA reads TGTGCCAGCAGTTTAGCGGGGGGGGGACAGCCCCAGCATTTT.

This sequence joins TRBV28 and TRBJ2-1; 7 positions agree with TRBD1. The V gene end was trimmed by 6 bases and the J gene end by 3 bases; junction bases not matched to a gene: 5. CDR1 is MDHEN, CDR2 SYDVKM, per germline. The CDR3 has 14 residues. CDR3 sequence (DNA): TGTGCCAGCAGCCCTAACAGGGGCTACAATGAGCAGTTCTTC. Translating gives CASSPNRGYNEQFF.

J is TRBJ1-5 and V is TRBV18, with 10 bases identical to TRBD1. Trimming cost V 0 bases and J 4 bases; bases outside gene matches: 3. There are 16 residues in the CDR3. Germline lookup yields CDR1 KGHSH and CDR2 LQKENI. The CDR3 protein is CASSPPRTGGNQPQHF. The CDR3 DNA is TGTGCCAGCTCACCACCTCGGACAGGGGGAAATCAGCCCCAGCATTTT.

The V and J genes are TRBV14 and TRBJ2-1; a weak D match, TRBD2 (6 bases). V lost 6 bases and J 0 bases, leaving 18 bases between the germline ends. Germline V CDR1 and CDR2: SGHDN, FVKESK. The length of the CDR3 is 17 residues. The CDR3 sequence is CASSLRGVTVSYNEQFF. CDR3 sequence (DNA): TGTGCCAGCAGTTTGCGGGGAGTCACCGTCTCCTACAATGAGCAGTTCTTC.

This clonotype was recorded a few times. CDR3 nucleotide sequence: TGTGCCAGCAGCGGCGGGACTAGCGGGAGACTTGAGACCCAGTACTTC. Encoded protein: CASSGGTSGRLETQYF. The rearrangement links TRBV5-4 to TRBJ2-5, with 14 bases matching TRBD2. The V gene end was trimmed by 4 bases and the J gene end by 5 bases; junction bases not matched to a gene: 7. Germline assignment: CDR1 SGHNT and CDR2 YYREEE (reference sequence). The CDR3 runs to 16 residues.

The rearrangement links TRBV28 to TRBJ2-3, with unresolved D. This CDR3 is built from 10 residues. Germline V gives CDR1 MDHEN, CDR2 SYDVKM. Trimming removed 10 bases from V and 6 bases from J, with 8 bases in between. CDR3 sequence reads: CATGPDTQYF. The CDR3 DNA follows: TGTGCCACCGGGCCGGATACGCAGTATTTT.

The CDR3 is CASSQDIRRRGYTF. CDR3 in DNA: TGCGCCAGCAGCCAAGATATTCGGCGACGGGGCTACACCTTC. The J gene is TRBJ1-2, the V gene TRBV4-3; D is uncertain. Germline CDR1 is LGHNA and CDR2 is YSLEER. This CDR3 comprises 14 residues. Trimming took off 0 bases at V and 8 bases at J, with 13 bases between the two ends.

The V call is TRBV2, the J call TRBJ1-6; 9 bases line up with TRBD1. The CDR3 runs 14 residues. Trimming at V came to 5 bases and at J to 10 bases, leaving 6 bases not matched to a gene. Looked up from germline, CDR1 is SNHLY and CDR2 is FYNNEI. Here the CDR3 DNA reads TGTGCCAGCAGTTACAGGGGGCAGGCCTCACCCCTCCACTTT. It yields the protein CASSYRGQASPLHF.

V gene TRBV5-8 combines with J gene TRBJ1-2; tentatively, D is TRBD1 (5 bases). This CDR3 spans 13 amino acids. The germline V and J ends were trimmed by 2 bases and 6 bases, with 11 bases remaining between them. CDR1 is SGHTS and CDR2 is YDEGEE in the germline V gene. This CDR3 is CASSFWGSDGYTF. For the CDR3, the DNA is TGTGCCAGCAGCTTCTGGGGGTCAGATGGCTACACCTTC.

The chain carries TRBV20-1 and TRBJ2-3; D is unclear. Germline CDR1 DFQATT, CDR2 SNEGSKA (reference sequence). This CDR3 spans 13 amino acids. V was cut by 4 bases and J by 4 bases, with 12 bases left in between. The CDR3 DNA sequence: TGCAGTGCTACCGACCCCGTCTCAGATACGCAGTATTTT. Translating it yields CSATDPVSDTQYF.

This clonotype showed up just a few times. In DNA, the CDR3 is TGTGCCTGGAAGGAGGGGAGGGGCAATCAGCCCCAGCATTTT. Protein: CAWKEGRGNQPQHF. V is TRBV30 and J is TRBJ1-5, with a weak D call TRBD1 (5 bases). The V and J ends lost 4 bases and 2 bases respectively, with 12 bases between them. Germline-derived CDR1 and CDR2 are GTSNPN and SVGIG (reference sequence). The CDR3 contains 14 residues.

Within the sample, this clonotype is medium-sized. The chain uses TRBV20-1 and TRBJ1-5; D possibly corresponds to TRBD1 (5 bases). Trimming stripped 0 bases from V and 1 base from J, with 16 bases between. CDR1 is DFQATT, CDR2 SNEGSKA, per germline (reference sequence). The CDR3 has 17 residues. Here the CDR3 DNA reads TGCAGTGCTAGAGATATCAGCAGGGCGGGCAGCAATCAGCCCCAGCATTTT. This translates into CSARDISRAGSNQPQHF.

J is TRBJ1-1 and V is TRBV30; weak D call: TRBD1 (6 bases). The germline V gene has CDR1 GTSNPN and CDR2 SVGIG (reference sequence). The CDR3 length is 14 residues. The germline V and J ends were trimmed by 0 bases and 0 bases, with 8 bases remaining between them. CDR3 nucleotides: TGTGCCTGGAGTGTAGGGGGTGTGAACACTGAAGCTTTCTTT. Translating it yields CAWSVGGVNTEAFF.

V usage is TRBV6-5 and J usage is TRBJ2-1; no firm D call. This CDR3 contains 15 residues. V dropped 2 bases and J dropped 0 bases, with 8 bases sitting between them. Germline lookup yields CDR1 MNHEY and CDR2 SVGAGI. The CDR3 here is CASSYTPSSYNEQFF. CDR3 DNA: TGTGCCAGCAGTTACACCCCCAGCTCCTACAATGAGCAGTTCTTC.

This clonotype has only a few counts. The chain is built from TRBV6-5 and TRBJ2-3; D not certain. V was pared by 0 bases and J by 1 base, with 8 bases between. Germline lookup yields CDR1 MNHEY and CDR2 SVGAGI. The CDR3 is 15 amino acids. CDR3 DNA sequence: TGTGCCAGCAGTTACTCAGGGAAAGGCACAGATACGCAGTATTTT. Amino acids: CASSYSGKGTDTQYF.

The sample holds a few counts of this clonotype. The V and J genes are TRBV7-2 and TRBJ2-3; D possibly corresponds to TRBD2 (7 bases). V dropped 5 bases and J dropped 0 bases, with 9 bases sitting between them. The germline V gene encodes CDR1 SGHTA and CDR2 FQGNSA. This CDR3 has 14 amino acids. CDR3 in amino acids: CASSRGASTDTQYF. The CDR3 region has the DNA TGTGCCAGCAGCCGGGGGGCTAGCACAGATACGCAGTATTTT.

The CDR3 DNA reads as TGTGCCAGCAATATAGCGGGAGGGCCATCCTACGAGCAGTACTTC. It codes for CASNIAGGPSYEQYF. This chain uses TRBV28 with TRBJ2-7; TRBD2 matches 11 bases. V trimming: 7 bases; J trimming: 1 base; junction bases outside the gene matches: 6. This CDR3 has 15 amino acids. Germline CDR1 MDHEN, CDR2 SYDVKM. Full variable domain (rest looked up from reference TRBV28 and TRBJ2-7): DVKVTQSSRYLVKRTGEKVFLECVQDMDHENMFWYRQDPGLGLRLIYFSYDVKMKEKGDIPEGYSVSREKKERFSLILESASTNQTSMYLCASNIAGGPSYEQYFGPGTRLTVT.

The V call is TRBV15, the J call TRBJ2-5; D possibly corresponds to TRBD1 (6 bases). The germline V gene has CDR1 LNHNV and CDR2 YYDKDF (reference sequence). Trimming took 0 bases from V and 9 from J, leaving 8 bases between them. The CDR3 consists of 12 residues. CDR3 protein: CATSRDTGPQYF. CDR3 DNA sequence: TGTGCCACCAGCAGAGATACAGGGCCCCAGTACTTC.

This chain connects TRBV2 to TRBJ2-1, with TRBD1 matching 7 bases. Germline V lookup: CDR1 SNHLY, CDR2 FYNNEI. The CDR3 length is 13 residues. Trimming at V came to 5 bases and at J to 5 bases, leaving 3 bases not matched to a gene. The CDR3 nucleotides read TGTGCCAGCAGTTCCGGGACAGACAATGAGCAGTTCTTC. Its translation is CASSSGTDNEQFF.

DNA for the CDR3: TGTGCCAGCAGCTTAAAGGGGCCTAGCGGGAATCATTATCCCGGGGAGCTGTTTTTT. This sequence encodes CASSLKGPSGNHYPGELFF. V is TRBV7-3 and J is TRBJ2-2, with TRBD2 matching 9 bases. The germline V gene has CDR1 SGHTA and CDR2 FQGTGA. The CDR3 has 19 residues. V lost 1 base to trimming and J lost 6 bases; unmatched junction nucleotides: 15.

The CDR3 loop reads CAISEAFKKGSNQPQHF. The CDR3 nucleotides read TGTGCCATCAGTGAGGCATTCAAGAAGGGAAGCAATCAGCCCCAGCATTTT. The chain joins TRBV10-3 to TRBJ1-5; no reliable D call. This CDR3 has 17 residues. Between the trimmed V and J ends, which lost 2 bases and 1 base, there was a span of 15 bases. Germline assignment: CDR1 ENHRY and CDR2 SYGVKD.

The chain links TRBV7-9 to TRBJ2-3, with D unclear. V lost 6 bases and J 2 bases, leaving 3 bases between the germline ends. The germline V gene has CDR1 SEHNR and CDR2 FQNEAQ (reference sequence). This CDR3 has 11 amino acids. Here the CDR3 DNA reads TGTGCCAGCAGTCACACAGATACGCAGTATTTT. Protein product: CASSHTDTQYF.

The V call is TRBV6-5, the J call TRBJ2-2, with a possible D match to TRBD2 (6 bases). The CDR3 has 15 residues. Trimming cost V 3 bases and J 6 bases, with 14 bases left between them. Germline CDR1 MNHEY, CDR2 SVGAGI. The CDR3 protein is CASSYFPGAAGELFF. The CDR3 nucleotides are TGTGCCAGCAGTTATTTCCCGGGAGCGGCCGGGGAGCTGTTTTTT.